The 9 T cell receptor beta chains given below trace back to one sample, sequenced in a study of blood T cells in healthy people across ages. Using a J-beta primer mix together with a sample-barcoded 5' primer, a second PCR was run for roughly 6 to 12 cycles. TCRdb analysed the 5' RACE reads with MiXCR anew, one entry per CDR3 protein. Here the sample spans 1.5 million to 2 million distinct CDR3 sequences, about two fifths being singletons. Sequenced material: blood. Source of these receptors: a human donor in good health.

The chain couples TRBV9 to TRBJ2-1, with 7 bases matching TRBD2. The CDR3 loop spans 15 amino acids. The J segment lost 5 bases and the V segment lost 3 bases, leaving 8 bases of the junction unmatched. Germline V lookup: CDR1 SGDLS, CDR2 YYNGEE. CDR3: CASSAAGIFDNEQFF. CDR3 nucleotide sequence: TGTGCCAGCAGCGCAGCGGGGATATTTGACAATGAGCAGTTCTTC.

This clonotype was observed a handful of times. The chain links TRBV6-5 to TRBJ2-1; 7 bases are a match to TRBD1. With 6 bases clipped from V and 9 bases from J, the junction kept 14 bases outside the gene matches. There are 15 residues in the CDR3. Germline CDR1 MNHEY, CDR2 SVGAGI. In DNA form, the CDR3 reads TGTGCCAGCAGGTACAGGGGATCGGGTTTTGTTGAGCAGTTCTTC. It specifies CASRYRGSGFVEQFF.

V usage is TRBV20-1 and J usage is TRBJ2-7; D gene unclear. V gave up 0 bases and J gave up 3 bases, with 6 bases separating them. Per the germline V gene, CDR1 is DFQATT and CDR2 is SNEGSKA (reference sequence). The length of the CDR3 is 12 residues. The CDR3, as DNA: TGCAGTGCTAGAGATCCCGTCTACGAGCAGTACTTC. Protein sequence: CSARDPVYEQYF.

This clonotype was detected only once. The V gene is TRBV7-9, the J gene TRBJ2-2; 12 bases align to TRBD2. CDR3 size: 15 residues. Per germline, CDR1 SEHNR and CDR2 FQNEAQ (reference sequence). Germline trimming cut 1 base from V and 11 bases from J; bases unmatched to any gene: 5. Written as DNA, the CDR3 is TGTGCCAGCAGCTTAGGGACTAGCGGGACCCCAGAGCTGTTTTTT. It is translated as CASSLGTSGTPELFF.

This clonotype turned up a few times. The rearrangement uses TRBV6-2 or TRBV6-3 and TRBJ2-7; D is unresolved. The CDR3 runs to 13 residues. Germline V gene lookup returns CDR1 MNHEY and CDR2 SVGEGT. Deletions cut 2 bases from V and 4 bases from J, with 9 bases between. CDR3 nucleotide sequence: TGTGCCAGCAGTTACGGCCATCAATACGAGCAGTACTTC. This encodes CASSYGHQYEQYF.

The rearrangement joins TRBV7-9 to TRBJ1-5; 9 bases match TRBD1. Germline V lookup: CDR1 SEHNR, CDR2 FQNEAQ (reference sequence). V lost 6 bases and J lost 11; bases outside the gene matches: 5. The CDR3 sequence is 12 residues long. CDR3 amino acids: CASRKRTGAQHF. CDR3 DNA: TGTGCCAGCAGGAAAAGGACAGGGGCCCAGCATTTT.

As regards this clonotype: With a much larger clone just one base away, this may be a read error. This chain joins TRBV24-1 and TRBJ2-5; 7 bases agree with TRBD1. With the DNA end fitting TRBJ2-1 better, the J assignment may be wrong. Germline CDR1 reads KGHDR; CDR2 reads SFDVKD. CDR3 size: 14 residues. CDR3 coding DNA: TGTGCCACCAGTGAGTTAGACAGGGAAGAGACCCAGTTCTTC. This sequence encodes CATSELDREETQFF.

V usage is TRBV7-2 and J usage is TRBJ2-1; 14 bases match TRBD2. CDR3 size: 16 residues. V gave up 5 bases and J gave up 9 bases; unmatched junction bases: 9. CDR1 is SGHTA and CDR2 is FQGNSA in the germline V gene. CDR3 DNA sequence: TGTGCCAGCAGCACCCGACTAGCGGGGGGGCCCGGTGAGCAGTTCTTC. Translation: CASSTRLAGGPGEQFF.

V and J are TRBV30 and TRBJ1-2; D possibly corresponds to TRBD1 (5 bases). Germline V gene sequence: CDR1 GTSNPN, CDR2 SVGIG (reference sequence). This CDR3 is built from 13 residues. The ends were cut back, 1 base at V and 7 bases at J, with 13 bases in the middle. For the CDR3, the DNA is TGTGCCTGGAGTGCAGGGATTCTCCTTGGCTACACCTTC. Translating gives CAWSAGILLGYTF.